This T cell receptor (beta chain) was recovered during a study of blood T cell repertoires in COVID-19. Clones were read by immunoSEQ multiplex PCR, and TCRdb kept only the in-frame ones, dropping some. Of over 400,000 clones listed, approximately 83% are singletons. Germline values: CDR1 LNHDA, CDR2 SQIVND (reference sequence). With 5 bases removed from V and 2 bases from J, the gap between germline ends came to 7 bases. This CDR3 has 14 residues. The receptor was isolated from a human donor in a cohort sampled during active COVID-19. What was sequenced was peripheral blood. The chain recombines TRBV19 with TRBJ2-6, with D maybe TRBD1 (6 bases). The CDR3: CASSWTAGANVLTF. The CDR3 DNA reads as TGTGCCAGTAGTTGGACAGCTGGGGCCAACGTCCTGACTTTC. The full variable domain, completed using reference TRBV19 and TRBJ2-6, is DGGITQSPKYLFRKEGQNVTLSCEQNLNHDAMYWYRQDPGQGLRLIYYSQIVNDFQKGDIAEGYSVSREKKESFPLTVTSAQKNPTAFYLCASSWTAGANVLTFGAGSRLTVL.